The next 29 T cell receptor beta chains were all read from a single sample in a study of T cells in Graves' hyperthyroidism and ophthalmopathy. Amplification of TCR beta CDR3 regions was performed using RNA transcripts as template. The TCR CDR3 was amplified in a first-round RT-PCR using the HTBI primer set. Using its own MiXCR run on the multiplex PCR reads, TCRdb lists one record per CDR3 protein. The sample contains roughly 500,000 distinct CDR3 sequences, roughly 50% of which appear only once. The material sequenced was peripheral blood or thyroid tissue (not recorded which). These receptors came from an adult woman with Graves' disease, either hyperthyroidism or ophthalmopathy (not recorded which).

V gene TRBV11-3 combines with J gene TRBJ2-7, with D possibly TRBD2 on 5 matching bases. Trimming removed 2 bases at V and 5 bases at J, with 13 bases between. The CDR3 length is 14 residues. The V gene's germline CDR1 is SGHNT and CDR2 YENEEA. CDR3 bases: TGTGCCAGCAGCTTAATCGGGCCAGCGGACGAGCAGTACTTC. Its translation is CASSLIGPADEQYF.

In its sample, this clonotype was seen many times. The chain recombines TRBV7-2 with TRBJ2-5; D not resolved. Trimming shortened V by 1 base and J by 0 bases, and 9 bases separated the two germline ends. CDR1 is SGHTA, CDR2 FQGNSA, per germline. There are 15 residues in the CDR3. CDR3 in amino acids: CASSLGSWYQETQYF. Here the CDR3 DNA reads TGTGCCAGCAGCTTAGGATCATGGTACCAAGAGACCCAGTACTTC.

Regarding this clonotype: At one end, the junction sequence differs from germline, possibly due to a read error. The chain recombines TRBV5-1 with TRBJ2-2; unclear D gene. The CDR3 totals 15 residues. Germline loops: CDR1 SGHRS, CDR2 YFSETQ. This chain's CDR3 is CASSLAAANTEELFF. In DNA, the CDR3 is TGCGCCAGCAGCCTGGCGGCGGCAAACACCGAGGAGCTGTTTTTT. The entire variable domain, with the rest obtained from reference TRBV5-1 and TRBJ2-2, is as follows: KAGVTQTPRYLIKTRGQQVTLSCSPISGHRSVSWYQQTPGQGLQFLFEYFSETQRNKGNFPGRFSGRQFSNSRSEMNVSTLELGDSALYLCASSLAAANTEELFFGEGSRLTVL.

This clonotype was counted at least ten times. The chain couples TRBV5-6 to TRBJ2-7, with D hard to call. Germline CDR1 is SGHDT and CDR2 is YYEEEE. This CDR3 spans 14 amino acids. The V end lost 2 bases, the J end lost 2 bases, and 11 bases lay between the germline ends. The CDR3 sequence is CASSLVGETYEQYF. The CDR3 DNA follows: TGTGCCAGCAGCTTAGTTGGAGAAACCTACGAGCAGTACTTC. The complete variable domain, with remaining parts taken from reference TRBV5-6 and TRBJ2-7, reads DAGVTQSPTHLIKTRGQQVTLRCSPKSGHDTVSWYQQALGQGPQFIFQYYEEEERQRGNFPDRFSGHQFPNYSSELNVNALLLGDSALYLCASSLVGETYEQYFGPGTRLTVT.

This chain uses TRBV25-1 with TRBJ1-2; 10 nucleotides agree with TRBD1. Germline assignment: CDR1 MGHDK and CDR2 SYGVNS. V lost 0 bases and J lost 4; bases outside the gene matches: 5. The CDR3 covers 16 residues. In DNA, the CDR3 is TGTGCCAGCAGTGAATATTCGGGACAGGGGACCTATGGCTACACCTTC. This gives the protein CASSEYSGQGTYGYTF.

The rearrangement joins TRBV25-1 to TRBJ2-2; D remains ambiguous. Trimming cost V 11 bases and J 5 bases, with 9 bases left between them. Germline-derived CDR1 and CDR2 are MGHDK and SYGVNS. The CDR3 is 11 residues long. The CDR3 DNA is TGTGCCCGTCAGAAAACCGGGGAGCTGTTTTTT. It specifies CARQKTGELFF.

This clonotype was observed many times. One junction end disagrees with the germline gene, perhaps due to a read error. This chain links TRBV7-7 with TRBJ2-2, with unresolved D. The CDR3 consists of 15 residues. Germline V gives CDR1 SSHAT, CDR2 FNYEAQ (reference sequence). The CDR3 DNA is TGTGCTAGCAGCTTAGGTTACCCAGGCGTCGGGGAGCTGTTTTTT. It yields the protein CASSLGYPGVGELFF.

This clonotype was detected many times. The chain couples TRBV2 to TRBJ2-2, with a tentative D call TRBD1 (6 bases). The CDR3 sequence is 14 residues long. Trimming left V 7 bases short and J 0 bases short, with 9 bases between. The germline CDR1 and CDR2 sequences are SNHLY and FYNNEI. As DNA, the CDR3 is TGTGCCAGCATTGGGACACCGAACACCGGGGAGCTGTTTTTT. Its protein product is CASIGTPNTGELFF.

The genes are TRBV2 and TRBJ1-5, with TRBD1 as a possible D gene (5 bases). CDR1 SNHLY and CDR2 FYNNEI come from the germline V gene. The CDR3 totals 13 residues. Trimming took off 7 bases at V and 16 bases at J, with 23 bases between the two ends. CDR3 loop: CASTLKAGGEYHF. The DNA for the CDR3 is TGTGCCAGCACCCTCAAGGCGGGAGGGGAGTATCATTTT.

V usage is TRBV9 and J usage is TRBJ2-7; TRBD1 agrees at 9 bases. V shed 3 bases, J shed 1 base, and the junction held 5 bases outside the gene matches. CDR3 length: 15 amino acids. CDR1 and CDR2 from the germline V gene are SGDLS and YYNGEE. The CDR3 loop reads CASSGDGTGSYEQYF. The CDR3 DNA reads TGTGCCAGCAGCGGAGATGGGACAGGGTCCTACGAGCAGTACTTC. Filled out from reference TRBV9 and TRBJ2-7, the complete variable domain reads DSGVTQTPKHLITATGQRVTLRCSPRSGDLSVYWYQQSLDQGLQFLIQYYNGEERAKGNILERFSAQQFPDLHSELNLSSLELGDSALYFCASSGDGTGSYEQYFGPGTRLTVT.

This clonotype was recorded at least ten times. J is TRBJ1-5 and V is TRBV20-1; TRBD1 is a possible D gene (5 bases). With 2 bases removed from V and 3 bases from J, the gap between germline ends came to 14 bases. This CDR3 has 15 residues. Per the germline V gene, CDR1 is DFQATT and CDR2 is SNEGSKA (reference sequence). The CDR3 sequence is CSARSSGGNNQPQHF. The CDR3 nucleotides read TGCAGTGCTAGATCCTCGGGGGGAAACAATCAGCCCCAGCATTTT.

Many counts were recorded for this clonotype. The genes are TRBV7-9 and TRBJ2-7; D unresolved. CDR1 and CDR2 (germline): SEHNR, FQNEAQ (reference sequence). V was shortened by 1 base and J by 6 bases, with 16 bases between the two germline ends. The CDR3 is 15 amino acids. The CDR3: CASSLVARTSSEQYF. Here the CDR3 DNA reads TGTGCCAGCAGCTTAGTGGCTAGAACAAGCAGCGAGCAGTACTTC. The full variable domain, its missing parts supplied by reference TRBV7-9 and TRBJ2-7, is DTGVSQNPRHKITKRGQNVTFRCDPISEHNRLYWYRQTLGQGPEFLTYFQNEAQLEKSRLLSDRFSAERPKGSFSTLEIQRTEQGDSAMYLCASSLVARTSSEQYFGPGTRLTVT.

The V and J genes are TRBV11-2 and TRBJ2-5; the match to TRBD2 covers 7 bases. Germline V gives CDR1 SGHAT, CDR2 FQNNGV. The CDR3 loop spans 18 amino acids. The V and J ends lost 0 bases and 2 bases, in that order; junction bases with no gene match: 12. The CDR3, as DNA: TGTGCCAGCAGCTTAGATCTCCCTCGTTGGGGAGGGCAAGAGACCCAGTACTTC. It codes for CASSLDLPRWGGQETQYF.

This clonotype has ten or more counts. V usage is TRBV20-1 and J usage is TRBJ2-7; possibly TRBD2 for D (6 bases). The CDR3 length is 13 residues. CDR1 is DFQATT, CDR2 SNEGSKA, per germline (reference sequence). V dropped 6 bases and J dropped 2 bases, with 14 bases sitting between them. The CDR3 bases are TGCAGTGCACTAAGGGGCGGGGCCTACGAGCAGTACTTC. Encoded protein: CSALRGGAYEQYF.

Of note for this clonotype: This may stem from a read error, because a much larger clone lies one nucleotide away. V usage is TRBV12-3 or TRBV12-4 and J usage is TRBJ1-4; possible D gene TRBD1, 6 bases. The CDR3 consists of 15 residues. The chain's CDR3 is CASSTGTFGNEKPFF. Written as DNA, the CDR3 is TGTGCCAGCAGCACCGGGACATTCGGTAATGAAAAACCGTTTTTT.

Regarding this clonotype: A much larger clonotype is one base distant, so this may be a read error. The V and J genes are TRBV19 and TRBJ2-2, with 10 bases fitting TRBD2. The germline V gene has CDR1 LNHDA and CDR2 SQIVND (reference sequence). The CDR3 is made up of 18 amino acids. CDR3 region: CAGSPRTSGYPNTGELFF. In DNA, the CDR3 is TGTGCCGGTAGTCCTCGGACTAGCGGTTATCCGAACACCGGGGAGCTGTTTTTT.

This clonotype was observed many times. The chain combines TRBV11-2 with TRBJ2-2, with 10 nucleotides matching TRBD2. Losses at the gene ends were 4 bases for V and 3 bases for J; bases not matched to a gene: 5. The CDR3 contains 16 residues. The germline CDR1 and CDR2 sequences are SGHAT and FQNNGV. The CDR3 here is CASSSAAGGHTGELFF. The CDR3 region has the DNA TGTGCCAGCAGCTCAGCAGCGGGAGGGCACACCGGGGAGCTGTTTTTT.

The chain joins TRBV2 to TRBJ1-5; the D gene is possibly TRBD1 (5 bases). V lost 1 base to trimming and J lost 7 bases, with 14 bases between them. The CDR3 is 15 residues long. CDR1 is SNHLY and CDR2 is FYNNEI in the germline V gene. The CDR3 sequence is CASSEEARRDQPQHF. In DNA, the CDR3 is TGTGCCAGCAGTGAAGAAGCGAGGAGGGACCAGCCCCAGCATTTT.

This clonotype was observed at least ten times. The chain couples TRBV9 to TRBJ2-2; D gene ambiguous. The V end lost 3 bases, the J end lost 0 bases, and 3 bases lay between the germline ends. The CDR3 spans 13 residues. Germline CDR1 and CDR2: SGDLS and YYNGEE. The CDR3 nucleotides read TGTGCCAGCAGCGGGTCGAACACCGGGGAGCTGTTTTTT. This translates into CASSGSNTGELFF.

This rearrangement joins TRBV29-1 to TRBJ1-5; TRBD1 is a possible D gene (6 bases). There are 16 residues in the CDR3. The germline gives CDR1 SQVTM, CDR2 ANQGSEA. Trimming shortened V by 8 bases and J by 0 bases, and 20 bases separated the two germline ends. The CDR3 DNA sequence: TGCAGCAGCCTTACGGACAGCTGGTCTAGCAATCAGCCCCAGCATTTT. It encodes CSSLTDSWSSNQPQHF.

CDR3 sequence: CASSLGSQGAEAFF. Written as DNA, the CDR3 is TGTGCCAGCAGCTTAGGGTCACAGGGGGCAGAAGCTTTCTTT. The J gene is TRBJ1-1, the V gene TRBV7-2; 9 bases align to TRBD1. The CDR3 is 14 residues long. J was trimmed by 8 bases and V by 1 base; bases with no gene match: 5. Germline V gives CDR1 SGHTA, CDR2 FQGNSA.

In its sample, this clonotype was seen many times. This rearrangement joins TRBV5-1 to TRBJ1-2; 11 positions agree with TRBD1. The V gene's germline CDR1 is SGHRS and CDR2 YFSETQ. CDR3 length: 15 residues. Trimming removed 4 bases from V and 8 bases from J; junction bases left unmatched: 10. The CDR3 DNA reads as TGCGCCAGCAGCCCCACCCCCGGGACAGGGGGAGGCTACACCTTC. As protein: CASSPTPGTGGGYTF. Full variable domain (outside the CDR3, taken from reference TRBV5-1 and TRBJ1-2): KAGVTQTPRYLIKTRGQQVTLSCSPISGHRSVSWYQQTPGQGLQFLFEYFSETQRNKGNFPGRFSGRQFSNSRSEMNVSTLELGDSALYLCASSPTPGTGGGYTFGSGTRLTVV.

The V and J genes are TRBV7-2 and TRBJ2-5; unclear D gene. V lost 5 bases to trimming and J lost 2 bases, with 15 bases between them. CDR1 is SGHTA, CDR2 FQGNSA, per germline. The CDR3 is 15 residues long. The CDR3 DNA is TGTGCCAGCAGCCCACCCAGATGGAATCAAGAGACCCAGTACTTC. Translation: CASSPPRWNQETQYF. The entire variable domain, with the rest obtained from reference TRBV7-2 and TRBJ2-5, is as follows: GAGVSQSPSNKVTEKGKDVELRCDPISGHTALYWYRQSLGQGLEFLIYFQGNSAPDKSGLPSDRFSAERTGGSVSTLTIQRTQQEDSAVYLCASSPPRWNQETQYFGPGTRLLVL.

The chain recombines TRBV20-1 with TRBJ2-7; tentatively, D is TRBD1 (5 bases). V shed 4 bases and J shed 5 bases, with 12 bases lying between them. The germline V gene has CDR1 DFQATT and CDR2 SNEGSKA (reference sequence). The CDR3 runs 12 residues. The CDR3 sequence is CSATVQGDEQYF. CDR3 DNA: TGCAGTGCTACCGTTCAGGGTGACGAGCAGTACTTC.

This clonotype was found many times. This chain links TRBV20-1 with TRBJ2-7; TRBD1 matches 7 bases. Per germline, CDR1 DFQATT and CDR2 SNEGSKA (reference sequence). Trimming cost V 5 bases and J 0 bases; bases outside gene matches: 10. The CDR3 is 15 residues long. The CDR3 is CSARPRQGASYEQYF. The CDR3 DNA sequence: TGCAGTGCTCGACCCCGACAGGGTGCCTCCTACGAGCAGTACTTC.

This clonotype appeared once. This rearrangement joins TRBV7-9 to TRBJ2-5; 9 bases are a match to TRBD2. V dropped 5 bases and J dropped 0; count of bases not matched to a gene: 7. Germline CDR1 is SEHNR and CDR2 is FQNEAQ (reference sequence). This CDR3 has 16 residues. The CDR3 DNA follows: TGTGCCAGCAGCACTAATAGCGGGGGCCACCAAGAGACCCAGTACTTC. The encoded protein is CASSTNSGGHQETQYF.

This clonotype has at least ten counts. The chain links TRBV9 to TRBJ1-4, with 8 bases identical to TRBD1. V lost 5 bases and J lost 7; bases outside the gene matches: 10. The CDR3 spans 15 residues. Germline V gene sequence: CDR1 SGDLS, CDR2 YYNGEE. The CDR3 coding sequence is TGTGCCAGCAGTGGATCAGGGGGCTTTTTTGAAAAACTGTTTTTT. As protein: CASSGSGGFFEKLFF.

In its sample, this clonotype was seen many times. The rearrangement links TRBV2 to TRBJ1-2; D ambiguous. The CDR3 has 10 residues. V lost 4 bases to trimming and J lost 7 bases, with 4 bases between them. Per germline, CDR1 SNHLY and CDR2 FYNNEI. As DNA, the CDR3 is TGTGCCAGCAGTGTCGGTGGCTACACCTTC. Its protein is CASSVGGYTF.

This clonotype was found a few times. The chain recombines TRBV10-2 with TRBJ1-1; 9 bases align to TRBD1. This CDR3 is built from 16 residues. Germline V gives CDR1 WSHSY, CDR2 SAAADI. V was pared by 8 bases and J by 0 bases, with 10 bases of the junction left unmatched. CDR3 sequence (DNA): TGCGCCAGCTCCCTCCCTGGACAGGGGATGAACACTGAAGCTTTCTTT. Translating it yields CASSLPGQGMNTEAFF.